This TCR beta chain was sequenced for a study of T cell responses to AZD1222 COVID-19 vaccine. Study-wide findings and caveats: Every sample of the repertoires postdated the peak T cell response. Two AZD1222 doses significantly raised spike-specific TCR breadth and depth over controls. Spike was spanned by vaccine-associated CD4 TCRs, with dominance at 160-218 and 743-854. The study reported that nearly half of spike-specific TCRs target unmutated variant regions.

Trimming removed 1 base from V and 0 bases from J, with 13 bases in between. There are 16 residues in the CDR3. Looked up from germline, CDR1 is SEHNR and CDR2 is FQNEAQ (reference sequence). In regard to this clone: The antigen is unknown.

Clones were sequenced by immunoSEQ multiplex PCR, and TCRdb holds only the in-frame ones, with some missing. The data contain tens of thousands of clones, around 90% of them singletons. This clonotype originated in an adult in good health. The genes are TRBV7-9 and TRBJ2-7; tentatively, D is TRBD2 (5 bases). Specimen: peripheral blood, collected on day 0 of AZD1222 vaccination. The CDR3 nucleotides are TGTGCCAGCAGCTTAGGCCGGACTCGAGGCTCCTACGAGCAGTACTTC. It yields the protein CASSLGRTRGSYEQYF.